This T cell receptor beta chain was sequenced during a study of T and B cells in COVID-19 patients. Study-level information: About 90% of the roughly 20 active-infection patients had comorbidities associated with unfavorable COVID-19 outcome. Study conclusions and caveats: CD4+, regulatory T cell, CD8+ and sorted SARS-CoV-2-responsive or tetramer+ T cells were not yet sequenced.

Germline V lookup: CDR1 PRHDT, CDR2 FYEKMQ (reference sequence). J was trimmed by 7 bases and V by 4 bases; bases with no gene match: 6. CDR3 size: 15 residues. From blood, 250-500 ng of genomic DNA served as TRB template. BIOMED2 TRB-A/B primer pools were used in multiplex TRB PCR. MiXCR was run by TCRdb on the multiplex PCR reads, yielding one entry per CDR3 protein. The repertoire holds 7,000 to 9,500 distinct CDR3 sequences, with about 26% as singletons. By sample share, this clonotype is medium-sized. Its matching antigen is unknown. V usage is TRBV13 and J usage is TRBJ2-2, with 10 positions matching TRBD2. The TCR was taken from a human donor who had recovered from COVID-19. Sequencing was done on a sample of blood. The CDR3 loop reads CASSSGLAGGGELFF. CDR3 coding DNA: TGTGCCAGCAGCTCTGGGTTAGCGGGAGGCGGGGAGCTGTTTTTT.